The rows below give T cell receptor beta chains drawn from one sample of a study of CD8+CD57+ T cells in acquired aplastic anemia. TCRdb redid the calling of the reads with MiXCR, one entry per CDR3 protein. The table has about 210,000 distinct CDR3 sequences, 61% seen once; the top ten hold around 32%. Sequenced: sorted CD4+, CD8+, or CD8+CD57+ T cells (not recorded which) from PBMCs. The receptors come from a human donor in good health. Each CDR3 is given with its conserved first and last residue. A D gene is named only where the DNA matches it firmly. For some rows the clone size is stated as once, few or many, or as a class when expanded; others skip it.

cdr3_nt cdr3_aa j_call v_call d_call clone_size
TGTGCCACCAGCAGACCTGGAGGGAGCTCTGGAAACACCATATATTTT CATSRPGGSSGNTIYF TRBJ1-3 TRBV15 NA NA
TGTGCCAGCAGCGTCGACAGGGGTGCCGAGCAGTACTTC CASSVDRGAEQYF TRBJ2-7 TRBV9 TRBD1 NA
TGTGCCAGCGCGGAGCGAACCAGCAATCAGCCCCAGCATTTT CASAERTSNQPQHF TRBJ1-5 TRBV2 NA NA
TGTGCCAGCAGCGTCAGACAGGAATCACCCCTCCACTTT CASSVRQESPLHF TRBJ1-6 TRBV9 NA NA
TGTGCCAGCCGAGAAGCGGGGAGCTCTGGAAACACCATATATTTT CASREAGSSGNTIYF TRBJ1-3 TRBV25-1 NA once
TGTGCCATCAGTGAGTCGGGAGCTGGCTACACCTTC CAISESGAGYTF TRBJ1-2 TRBV10-3 NA NA
TGCAGTGCTAGCAGAGGGACTGGCTACGAGCAGTACTTC CSASRGTGYEQYF TRBJ2-7 TRBV20-1 NA NA
TGTGCCAGCAGTTTCGACAGGGGTGAAGCTTTCTTT CASSFDRGEAFF TRBJ1-1 TRBV28 TRBD1 few
TGTGCCAGCAGTGTTCTAGCGGGAGGAACGTACAATGAGCAGTTCTTC CASSVLAGGTYNEQFF TRBJ2-1 TRBV25-1 TRBD2 NA
TGTGCCAGCAGTTCTACTAGCGGGGGCCCTGACATTCAGTACTTC CASSSTSGGPDIQYF TRBJ2-4 TRBV12-3/TRBV12-4 TRBD2 NA
TGTGCCACCTTTGCGGGCACGGACGCTGAAGCTTTCTTT CATFAGTDAEAFF TRBJ1-1 TRBV2 NA NA
TGTGCCGCCCGGGGGGGCCCTGGAAATGAGCAGTTCTTC CAARGGPGNEQFF TRBJ2-1 TRBV10-3 TRBD2 NA
TGTGCCAGCAGCTTGGTGGGTTCCTACAATGAGCAGTTCTTC CASSLVGSYNEQFF TRBJ2-1 TRBV5-6 NA many
TGTGCCAGCAGCCAGGGGAGGGCTGAAGCTTTCTTT CASSQGRAEAFF TRBJ1-1 TRBV4-1 NA NA
TGTGCCAGCAGCTTAGATGACACAGGGCGCACAGATACGCAGTATTTT CASSLDDTGRTDTQYF TRBJ2-3 TRBV7-3 NA many
TGTGCCAGTAGTATCGGCGGGACTGGCCTGGAGCAGTACTTC CASSIGGTGLEQYF TRBJ2-7 TRBV19 NA many
TGTGCCAGCAGACTAGCATCAGATACGCAGTATTTT CASRLASDTQYF TRBJ2-3 TRBV27 NA few
TGTGCCTCCGGGGTGGGTGGCAATGAGCAGTTCTTC CASGVGGNEQFF TRBJ2-1 TRBV25-1 NA NA
TGTGCCAGCAGTTCGATACAGGGGGAAGGAGGGCAGTATTTT CASSSIQGEGGQYF TRBJ2-3 TRBV27 TRBD1 NA
TGTGCCAGCAGCTTCCGGGACTGGGACAACAATGAGCAGTTCTTC CASSFRDWDNNEQFF TRBJ2-1 TRBV7-9 NA many
TGTGCCAGCAGTTACTCGGGGACTAGCGGGAGTCAGGATGAGCAGTTCTTC CASSYSGTSGSQDEQFF TRBJ2-1 TRBV6-5 TRBD2 few
TGTGCCAGCAGCTTAGCCCCTCTAGCGGGAAGAGATACGCAGTATTTT CASSLAPLAGRDTQYF TRBJ2-3 TRBV7-9 TRBD2 NA
TGTGCCACCAGCAGAGATCAGGGGACCCAGTACTTC CATSRDQGTQYF TRBJ2-5 TRBV15 NA few
TGCAGCGTTGTAAAGCGGGGGAGCCATGGCTACACCTTC CSVVKRGSHGYTF TRBJ1-2 TRBV29-1 NA few
TGCAGCGTAATCGGACCGGGAGAGCAGTACTTC CSVIGPGEQYF TRBJ2-7 TRBV29-1 NA NA
TGTGCTACCGGCACCAACTATGGCTACACCTTC CATGTNYGYTF TRBJ1-2 TRBV5-4 NA once
TGTGCCAGCAGTGAAGAAGGACCCAAAAACATTCAGTACTTC CASSEEGPKNIQYF TRBJ2-4 TRBV25-1 NA NA
TGTGCCACCGCGGCCGGGACAGGGAGTCATGGCTACACCTTC CATAAGTGSHGYTF TRBJ1-2 TRBV27 TRBD1 NA
TGCAGTGCTATTTACGGGGGGGCCTCCGAGCAGTACTTC CSAIYGGASEQYF TRBJ2-7 TRBV20-1 TRBD2 NA
TGTGCCAGCAGCGCTGTCAGGGGGGGCGAGCAGTACTTC CASSAVRGGEQYF TRBJ2-7 TRBV9 NA NA
TGTGCCATCAGTGTGGGGGCACTGGCTGGAAACACCATATATTTT CAISVGALAGNTIYF TRBJ1-3 TRBV10-3 NA NA
TGTGCCACCAGCAGAGATTCACAGTATGGCTACACCTTC CATSRDSQYGYTF TRBJ1-2 TRBV15 NA once
TGCAGCCCCCGATGGCACGCAGATACGCAGTATTTT CSPRWHADTQYF TRBJ2-3 TRBV20-1 NA many
TGTGCCAGCAGCCAAGATGCAGTTGAGCAGTTCTTC CASSQDAVEQFF TRBJ2-1 TRBV4-2 NA NA
TGTGCCAGCAGCTTGTTATCAGGGATAACTAGCTACGAGCAGTACTTC CASSLLSGITSYEQYF TRBJ2-7 TRBV5-4 NA NA
TGTGCCAGCAGCCCCGGGACAGATCCTCTGGCTTTCTTT CASSPGTDPLAFF TRBJ1-1 TRBV7-2 TRBD1 NA
TGCAGTATTCTGGCCGATACGTCCTACGAGCAGTACTTC CSILADTSYEQYF TRBJ2-7 TRBV20-1 NA NA
TGTGCCAGCAGCACCGAGGGCAGCTCCTACGAGCAGTACTTC CASSTEGSSYEQYF TRBJ2-7 TRBV9 NA many
TGTGCCAGCAATTTAGACAGTAGCAATCAGCCCCAGCATTTT CASNLDSSNQPQHF TRBJ1-5 TRBV12-3/TRBV12-4 NA NA
TGTGCCAGTAGTATGCCGAACACCGGGGAGCTGTTTTTT CASSMPNTGELFF TRBJ2-2 TRBV19 NA NA